This TCR beta chain is from a study of vaccination effects on CD4 cells after COVID-19. Prior to sequencing, the ViraFEST assay stimulated PBMC with viral peptide pools, which expanded the antigen-specific CD4+ T cells. Upon completion of around 9 days in culture, CD4+ T cells were isolated. Participants were vaccinated with two doses of either the BNT162b2 or mRNA-1273 vaccine. Data came from immunoSEQ multiplex PCR; TCRdb stores just in-frame clones and leaves some out. The data hold 20,000 to 25,000 clones, with roughly 76% observed a single time. Notes on this clone: As yet, its antigen is unknown.

Looked up from germline, CDR1 is KGHSH and CDR2 is LQKENI. Germline trimming cut 3 bases from V and 7 bases from J; bases unmatched to any gene: 3. This CDR3 has 14 amino acids. The chain couples TRBV18 to TRBJ1-6; TRBD1 matches 7 bases. Specimen: CD4+ T cells from PBMCs cultured with SARS-CoV-2 spike peptides, collected after COVID-19 vaccination. The sequence was obtained from a human donor who received a COVID-19 vaccine. Some clones in this sample may be carry-over from other donors' samples. The CDR3 protein is CASSPGQSNSPLHF. The CDR3 bases are TGTGCCAGCTCACCGGGACAGTCAAATTCACCCCTCCACTTT.